This T cell receptor beta chain appears in the sequencing data of a study of shared T cell receptors in the human thymus. Only in-frame clones appear in the TCRdb table, and some are missing; sequencing was by immunoSEQ multiplex PCR. The sample lists roughly 700,000 clones, roughly 90% occurring once. CDR3 length: 20 amino acids. Per germline, CDR1 LGHNA and CDR2 YSLEER. Trimming took 1 base from V and 4 from J, leaving 25 bases between them. Separately, the same data were catalogued under a study of human thymus T cells. This second study notes: Within thymic and blood repertoires, V and J gene usage appeared to be biased. Among unrelated individuals, related research reported thymic repertoires that overlapped highly.

This clonotype was sampled from a boy younger than two with a congenital heart defect. Sample: thymocytes. The chain links TRBV4-3 to TRBJ2-2; tentative D call: TRBD2 (6 bases). CDR3 sequence reads: CASSQVPLGLAQTTTGELFF. CDR3 nucleotide sequence: TGCGCCAGCAGCCAAGTACCCTTGGGGCTAGCGCAAACAACCACCGGGGAGCTGTTTTTT.